Below are 14 T cell receptor beta chains sequenced from a single sample in a study of Tregs in tolerant kidney transplant recipients. TCRdb's copy holds only in-frame clones and misses some; the assay was immunoSEQ multiplex PCR. The table records 200,000 to 300,000 clones, roughly four fifths of them present only once. Sequenced: CD4+ T cells from blood. The receptors were sampled from a human donor in good health.

The chain carries TRBV19 and TRBJ1-1; the D gene is possibly TRBD1 (6 bases). This CDR3 is 15 amino acids long. Germline loops: CDR1 LNHDA, CDR2 SQIVND (reference sequence). V was trimmed by 6 bases and J by 0 bases, leaving 14 bases between them. The CDR3 region has the DNA TGTGCCAGTAGCGAACAGGGTCTAGTGAACACTGAAGCTTTCTTT. This encodes CASSEQGLVNTEAFF.

V and J are TRBV12-2 and TRBJ1-5; the D call in the table, TRBD1, was not verified against the DNA. TRBV12-2 is recorded as a pseudogene. This CDR3 is built from 16 residues. CDR3 in DNA: TGTGCAAGTCGCTTAGCGCACAGGGAAAGCAATCAGCCCCAGCATTTT. Protein product: CASRLAHRESNQPQHF.

The genes are TRBV19 and TRBJ2-6, with D unresolved. Germline CDR1 reads LNHDA; CDR2 reads SQIVND (reference sequence). The ends were cut back, 2 bases at V and 1 base at J, with 12 bases in the middle. This CDR3 is 17 amino acids long. CDR3 nucleotides: TGTGCCAGTAGTATATTCTCCCGGATATCTGGGGCCAACGTCCTGACTTTC. Protein product: CASSIFSRISGANVLTF. Complete variable domain (other parts from reference TRBV19 and TRBJ2-6): DGGITQSPKYLFRKEGQNVTLSCEQNLNHDAMYWYRQDPGQGLRLIYYSQIVNDFQKGDIAEGYSVSREKKESFPLTVTSAQKNPTAFYLCASSIFSRISGANVLTFGAGSRLTVL.

The chain couples TRBV6-5 to TRBJ1-2, with D possibly being TRBD1 (5 bases). This CDR3 region has 16 residues. With 4 bases removed from V and 1 base from J, the gap between germline ends came to 16 bases. Germline V gives CDR1 MNHEY, CDR2 SVGAGI. CDR3 DNA sequence: TGTGCCAGCAGTTCCCCTGGGACCGCGAGTAACTATGGCTACACCTTC. This gives the protein CASSSPGTASNYGYTF.

This rearrangement joins TRBV5-1 to TRBJ2-5; possible D gene TRBD1, 5 bases. From germline, CDR1 is SGHRS and CDR2 YFSETQ. V lost 2 bases and J lost 2, with 10 bases in between. This CDR3 has 14 amino acids. In DNA, the CDR3 is TGCGCCAGCAGCTTAGGGGCCACACAAGAGACCCAGTACTTC. Translating gives CASSLGATQETQYF. Using reference TRBV5-1 and TRBJ2-5 for the parts outside the CDR3, the full variable domain is KAGVTQTPRYLIKTRGQQVTLSCSPISGHRSVSWYQQTPGQGLQFLFEYFSETQRNKGNFPGRFSGRQFSNSRSEMNVSTLELGDSALYLCASSLGATQETQYFGPGTRLLVL.

The rearrangement uses TRBV7-6 and TRBJ1-4, with 11 bases fitting TRBD1. Germline CDR1 is SGHVS and CDR2 is FNYEAQ. Trimming at V came to 3 bases and at J to 7 bases, leaving 4 bases not matched to a gene. The CDR3 runs to 15 residues. The CDR3, as DNA: TGTGCCAGCAGCTTGTGGGGGACAGGGGGTGAAAAACTGTTTTTT. It specifies CASSLWGTGGEKLFF.

The chain recombines TRBV6-4 with TRBJ1-2; 9 bases align to TRBD1. With 3 bases clipped from V and 2 bases from J, the junction kept 10 bases outside the gene matches. The CDR3 has 17 residues. CDR1 MRHNA and CDR2 SNTAGT come from the germline V gene. As DNA, the CDR3 is TGTGCCAGCAGTGATTCACCTACCGGGACAGGGAACTATGGCTACACCTTC. Translation: CASSDSPTGTGNYGYTF.

In nucleotides, the CDR3 is TGTGCCAGCAGTGACGGACACACTAGCACAGATACGCAGTATTTT. Translated, it gives CASSDGHTSTDTQYF. This chain connects TRBV6-1 to TRBJ2-3; TRBD1 is a possible D gene (5 bases). CDR1 and CDR2 (germline): MNHNS, SASEGT. V dropped 3 bases and J dropped 0 bases, with 10 bases sitting between them. This CDR3 is 15 amino acids long.

The chain is built from TRBV7-8 and TRBJ1-5; D might be TRBD1 (6 bases). V lost 4 bases and J 5 bases, leaving 9 bases between the germline ends. This CDR3 has 13 residues. The germline V gene encodes CDR1 SGHVS and CDR2 FQNEAQ. CDR3 sequence: CASSSQGYQPQHF. CDR3 DNA: TGTGCCAGCAGCTCACAGGGTTATCAGCCCCAGCATTTT.

The rearrangement joins TRBV18 to TRBJ2-5; D perhaps matches TRBD1 (6 bases). Germline CDR1 and CDR2: KGHSH and LQKENI. This CDR3 has 16 residues. Trimming left V 0 bases short and J 0 bases short, with 11 bases between. The CDR3 coding sequence is TGTGCCAGCTCACCACCGGGCAGGGGCTACCAAGAGACCCAGTACTTC. This encodes CASSPPGRGYQETQYF. The entire variable domain, with the rest obtained from reference TRBV18 and TRBJ2-5, is as follows: NAGVMQNPRHLVRRRGQEARLRCSPMKGHSHVYWYRQLPEEGLKFMVYLQKENIIDESGMPKERFSAEFPKEGPSILRIQQVVRGDSAAYFCASSPPGRGYQETQYFGPGTRLLVL.

This chain links TRBV29-1 with TRBJ2-7; tentatively, D is TRBD1 or TRBD2 (5 bases each). The CDR3 spans 11 residues. The V end was cut by 4 bases, the J end by 9 bases, with 13 bases between. The germline CDR1 and CDR2 sequences are SQVTM and ANQGSEA. CDR3: CSVGDKGPQYF. As DNA, the CDR3 is TGCAGCGTTGGGGATAAGGGACCGCAGTACTTC.

This chain connects TRBV4-2 to TRBJ2-7; D not resolved. Germline-derived CDR1 and CDR2 are LGHNA and YNFKEQ. Deletions cut 0 bases from V and 3 bases from J, with 9 bases between. This CDR3 has 14 residues. The CDR3 loop reads CASSQEATNYEQYF. The CDR3, as DNA: TGTGCCAGCAGCCAAGAGGCGACCAACTACGAGCAGTACTTC.

This chain links TRBV7-2 with TRBJ1-2; unclear D gene. The germline CDR1 and CDR2 sequences are SGHTA and FQGNSA. This CDR3 region has 15 residues. V lost 5 bases and J lost 6, with 19 bases in between. The CDR3 spells CASSPDTNKPNGYTF. The CDR3 coding sequence is TGTGCCAGCAGCCCCGACACTAACAAACCGAATGGCTACACCTTC.

The V call is TRBV6-6, the J call TRBJ2-7, with 10 bases lining up with TRBD1. The CDR3 is 15 residues long. In germline, CDR1 is MNHNY, CDR2 SVGAGI (reference sequence). With V trimmed by 6 bases and J by 2 bases, 7 bases remained unmatched. DNA for the CDR3: TGTGCCAGCAGAACCAGGACAGGGGGAGCCTACGAGCAGTACTTC. Translating gives CASRTRTGGAYEQYF.